This paragraph covers one T cell receptor (beta chain) sequence. The sample is drawn from a study of blood T cell repertoires in COVID-19. Study background: The samples span acute and convalescent COVID-19 from the United States, Italy and Spain. T cells, B-cell-depleted T cells, or PBMCs provided the cDNA or gDNA that served as material.

Assay used: immunoSEQ multiplex PCR; TCRdb lists only in-frame clones, some missing. The sample consists of 200,000 to 300,000 clones, approximately 78% of them appearing once. V dropped 2 bases and J dropped 10 bases, with 11 bases sitting between them. CDR3 length: 12 amino acids. The germline CDR1 and CDR2 sequences are SQVTM and ANQGSEA. This chain joins TRBV29-1 and TRBJ2-2; D gene unclear. The sequence was obtained from a woman aged 18-35 years with acute or convalescent COVID-19. The sample taken for sequencing was peripheral blood. The DNA of the CDR3 is TGCAGCGTTGAATCAAAGAGAGAGGAGCTGTTTTTT. This codes for CSVESKREELFF.